The 14 T cell receptor beta chains reported below all come from one sample, sequenced in a study of T cells in Graves' hyperthyroidism and ophthalmopathy. RNA transcripts provided the source from which TCR beta CDR3 regions were amplified. The HTBI primer set drove a first-round RT-PCR of the TCR CDR3. TCRdb used MiXCR to reprocess the multiplex PCR reads, holding one entry per CDR3 protein. The sample comprises fewer than 750,000 distinct CDR3 sequences, about 43% of which are singletons, and about 8.3% rests with the top ten. The sample consisted of peripheral blood or thyroid tissue (not recorded which). The source is a woman younger than 35 with Graves' hyperthyroidism.

This clonotype was found once. The genes are TRBV18 and TRBJ1-4; D remains ambiguous. The CDR3 spans 15 residues. In germline, CDR1 is KGHSH, CDR2 LQKENI. V was cut by 6 bases and J by 5 bases, with 16 bases left in between. CDR3 in DNA: TGTGCCAGCTCGCGAGCCTCAGTTAGAAATGAAAAACTGTTTTTT. Its translation: CASSRASVRNEKLFF.

This clonotype was detected many times. The chain recombines TRBV4-1 with TRBJ2-5; TRBD2 might be the D (6 bases). CDR1 is MGHRA, CDR2 YSYEKL, per germline. The CDR3 length is 13 residues. V lost 8 bases to trimming and J lost 1 base, with 11 bases between them. CDR3 in amino acids: CASRGESQETQYF. The CDR3 DNA is TGCGCCAGCCGCGGGGAGAGCCAAGAGACCCAGTACTTC.

This clonotype has a count of ten or more. The V and J genes are TRBV5-1 and TRBJ1-2; D is uncertain. The CDR3 length is 15 residues. V lost 2 bases and J 8 bases, leaving 19 bases between the germline ends. Germline CDR1 SGHRS, CDR2 YFSETQ. DNA for the CDR3: TGCGCCAGCAGCTTTTCGGACGGGGAGGTAATAGGCTACACCTTC. Translation: CASSFSDGEVIGYTF.

In this sample, this clonotype turned up many times. The chain employs TRBV7-8 and TRBJ2-1; no clear D. CDR1 is SGHVS, CDR2 FQNEAQ, per germline. Trimming took off 4 bases at V and 5 bases at J, with 9 bases between the two ends. The CDR3 is 13 amino acids. Here the CDR3 reads CASSSRLNNEQFF. CDR3 bases: TGTGCCAGCAGCTCCCGATTGAACAATGAGCAGTTCTTC.

The genes are TRBV20-1 and TRBJ1-2; D remains unclear. Germline CDR1 reads DFQATT; CDR2 reads SNEGSKA (reference sequence). V was shortened by 6 bases and J by 7 bases, with 12 bases between the two germline ends. This CDR3 has 11 residues. The CDR3, as DNA: TGCAGTGCAACCACTAGCGGTGGCTACACCTTC. Its translation: CSATTSGGYTF.

The V and J genes are TRBV7-2 and TRBJ2-7, with D perhaps given as TRBD1 or TRBD2 (5 bases each). The CDR3 totals 15 residues. Trimming pared 5 bases from V and 0 bases from J, leaving 14 bases between. CDR1 SGHTA and CDR2 FQGNSA come from the germline V gene. Here the CDR3 DNA reads TGTGCCAGCAGCACGACCGGGACGCGCTCCTACGAGCAGTACTTC. This gives the protein CASSTTGTRSYEQYF. The whole variable domain, remainder taken from reference TRBV7-2 and TRBJ2-7, is GAGVSQSPSNKVTEKGKDVELRCDPISGHTALYWYRQSLGQGLEFLIYFQGNSAPDKSGLPSDRFSAERTGGSVSTLTIQRTQQEDSAVYLCASSTTGTRSYEQYFGPGTRLTVT.

This clonotype was seen a few times. The V gene is TRBV7-2, the J gene TRBJ2-1; 9 bases line up with TRBD2. Germline V CDR1 and CDR2: SGHTA, FQGNSA. There are 16 residues in the CDR3. The trim removed 2 bases at V and 5 bases at J, leaving 7 bases unmatched. CDR3 DNA sequence: TGTGCCAGCAGCTTAACTAGCGGGCCGACTAACAATGAGCAGTTCTTC. Translating gives CASSLTSGPTNNEQFF.

V gene TRBV2 combines with J gene TRBJ1-1, with 8 bases matching TRBD1. The CDR3 is 13 residues long. Germline V gene sequence: CDR1 SNHLY, CDR2 FYNNEI. The DNA for the CDR3 is TGTGCTAGAGAGGACAGGGCGAACACTGAAGCTTTCTTT. It translates to CAREDRANTEAFF.

The table lists this clonotype with many counts. The rearrangement links TRBV12-3 or TRBV12-4 to TRBJ2-7; TRBD2 matches 10 bases. The V gene end was trimmed by 7 bases and the J gene end by 2 bases; junction bases not matched to a gene: 5. The length of the CDR3 is 14 residues. CDR3 DNA: TGTGCCAGCAACCAAGCGGGAGGGCCCTACGAGCAGTACTTC. Encoded protein: CASNQAGGPYEQYF.

This clonotype has at least ten counts. The rearrangement uses TRBV11-3 and TRBJ2-7; TRBD2 matches 9 bases. CDR1 and CDR2 (germline): SGHNT, YENEEA. Trimming took 0 bases from V and 2 from J; bases not matched to a gene: 5. CDR3 size: 16 residues. The CDR3 DNA sequence: TGTGCCAGCAGCTTAGAACGGGCTAGCGGGACCTACGAGCAGTACTTC. It codes for CASSLERASGTYEQYF.

At least ten counts were recorded for this clonotype. V usage is TRBV5-1 and J usage is TRBJ2-7; perhaps TRBD2 as D (5 bases). Deletions cut 0 bases from V and 2 bases from J, with 6 bases between. Germline values: CDR1 SGHRS, CDR2 YFSETQ. This CDR3 spans 13 amino acids. This CDR3 reads CASSLVATYEQYF. As DNA, the CDR3 is TGCGCCAGCAGCTTGGTAGCGACCTACGAGCAGTACTTC.

This clonotype was detected many times. The rearrangement links TRBV4-1 to TRBJ1-2; 9 bases agree with TRBD1. The CDR3 is 15 amino acids. V lost 3 bases to trimming and J lost 8 bases; unmatched junction nucleotides: 10. Per the germline V gene, CDR1 is MGHRA and CDR2 is YSYEKL. DNA for the CDR3: TGCGCCAGCAGCCACCCGGGACAGGGAAGGCACGGCTACACCTTC. Protein: CASSHPGQGRHGYTF.

In its sample, this clonotype was seen many times. CDR3 loop: CASSQQGGSWMGQPQHF. CDR3 bases: TGTGCCAGCAGCCAGCAGGGGGGGAGTTGGATGGGGCAGCCCCAGCATTTT. The chain recombines TRBV7-2 with TRBJ1-5; 7 nucleotides line up with TRBD1. CDR1 is SGHTA and CDR2 is FQGNSA in the germline V gene. V was pared by 5 bases and J by 7 bases, with 17 bases of the junction left unmatched. The CDR3 is 17 amino acids.

This sequence joins TRBV7-6 and TRBJ1-1; possible D gene TRBD1, 6 bases. Trimming took 6 bases from V and 4 from J, leaving 18 bases between them. There are 15 residues in the CDR3. CDR1 SGHVS and CDR2 FNYEAQ come from the germline V gene. The CDR3 DNA follows: TGTGCCAGCAGTTCGGTCCGGGGCAGGGGCACTGAAGCTTTCTTT. Protein sequence: CASSSVRGRGTEAFF.